The rows below give T cell receptor beta chains drawn from one sample of a study of blood T cell repertoires in COVID-19. Libraries were prepared by immunoSEQ multiplex PCR; TCRdb keeps only in-frame clonotypes and omits some of them. The sample consists of about 170,000 clones, roughly 90% of them appearing once. The sample comprised peripheral blood. The receptors were gathered from an older woman with COVID-19, enrolled during active disease. Each CDR3 is given with its conserved first and last residue. The D gene is left open where the match is weak. Only some rows state a clone size, as once, few, many or a class for expanded clones.

- | TRBJ2-2 | TRBV5-1 | - | TGCGCCAGCAGGTCCGCAGGGGCTAGCACCGGGGAGCTGTTTTTT | CASRSAGASTGELFF
TRBD1 | TRBJ2-3 | TRBV9 | - | TGTGCCAGCAGCCCAGAAGGGACAGAGAGGGATACGCAGTATTTT | CASSPEGTERDTQYF
- | TRBJ2-5 | TRBV9 | - | TGTGCCAGCAGCGCATGGACAGATCAAGAGACCCAGTACTTC | CASSAWTDQETQYF
- | TRBJ2-7 | TRBV5-4 | once | TGTGCCAGCAGCACTTCTTCTACGTACGAGCAGTACTTC | CASSTSSTYEQYF
- | TRBJ2-2 | TRBV24-1 | - | TGTGCCACCGCCGGGCCAGGGGTTATCCGGGAGCTGTTTTTT | CATAGPGVIRELFF
- | TRBJ2-2 | TRBV11-3 | - | TGTGCCAGCAGTCCCCAGGGACAGAACACCGGGGAGCTGTTTTTT | CASSPQGQNTGELFF
- | TRBJ2-5 | TRBV27 | once | TGTGCCAGCAGTTTAGCAGGGGACCAAGAGACCCAGTACTTC | CASSLAGDQETQYF
- | TRBJ1-3 | TRBV4-1 | - | TGCGCCAGCAGCCAAGATATACACAGGACAACGACCCCCGGGGGAAACACCATATATTTT | CASSQDIHRTTTPGGNTIYF
- | TRBJ2-3 | TRBV27 | - | TGTGCCAGCAGTTTATTTAAAACAGCCACAGATACGCAGTATTTT | CASSLFKTATDTQYF
TRBD1 | TRBJ2-7 | TRBV6-5 | - | TGTGCCAGCAGTTTCCTCAGGACAGGAAACCCCTACGAGCAGTACTTC | CASSFLRTGNPYEQYF
TRBD1 | TRBJ1-5 | TRBV6-2/TRBV6-3 | - | TGTGCCAGCAGTTCCAGGACAGGGTGGGGAGTTAGCAATCAGCCCCAGCATTTT | CASSSRTGWGVSNQPQHF
- | TRBJ1-1 | TRBV10-1 | - | TGCGCCAGCAGCGTACAGGCACGCGGCACTGAAGCTTTCTTT | CASSVQARGTEAFF
- | TRBJ2-1 | TRBV11-3 | - | TGTGCCAGCAGCTTAGTGTTCGCCAGGATAAATAACAATGAGCAGTTCTTC | CASSLVFARINNNEQFF
TRBD1 | TRBJ1-4 | TRBV6-5 | - | TGTGCCAGCAGTTACTCGACAGGGTCGGTAAAACTGTTTTTT | CASSYSTGSVKLFF
- | TRBJ1-5 | TRBV30 | - | TGTGCCTGGAGTGTGGAGGGTTTGGGGCCCCAGCATTTT | CAWSVEGLGPQHF
- | TRBJ2-7 | TRBV28 | - | TGTGCCAGCAGTCCCGCTAGACTCCTCTCCTACGAGCAGTACTTC | CASSPARLLSYEQYF
TRBD2 | TRBJ2-3 | TRBV5-1 | - | TGCGCCAGCACCACTCTAGCGGGGAAAGATACGCAGTATTTT | CASTTLAGKDTQYF
- | TRBJ1-1 | TRBV21-1 | - | TGTGCCAGCAGCAAAGGACGGACAAGAATGAACACTGAAGCTTTCTTT | CASSKGRTRMNTEAFF
TRBD1 | TRBJ2-7 | TRBV7-8 | - | TGTGCCAGCAGCCAGGAACAGGGGTTGGCATACGAGCAGTACTTC | CASSQEQGLAYEQYF
- | TRBJ1-1 | TRBV4-3 | - | TGCGCCAGCAGCCAGACAGAGAACACTGAAGCTTTCTTT | CASSQTENTEAFF
- | TRBJ1-1 | TRBV30 | - | TGTGCCTGGAGGGGCCCCTCTTGGACTGAAGCTTTCTTT | CAWRGPSWTEAFF
TRBD1 | TRBJ2-7 | TRBV4-1 | - | TGCGCCAGCAGCCAAACCAGACAGGGCTCTTACGAGCAGTACTTC | CASSQTRQGSYEQYF
- | TRBJ1-6 | TRBV30 | - | TGTGCCTGGAGGCGGCCTGGGACTCCCGGGAGGAATTCACCCCTCCACTTT | CAWRRPGTPGRNSPLHF
- | TRBJ2-3 | TRBV28 | few | TGTGCCAGCAGTCCTAACACAGATACGCAGTATTTT | CASSPNTDTQYF
TRBD2 | TRBJ2-7 | TRBV19 | - | TGTGCCAGTAGTATAGAGTCTAGCGGGCGGCCCCCCTACGAGCAGTACTTC | CASSIESSGRPPYEQYF
- | TRBJ1-1 | TRBV7-9 | - | TGTGCCAGCAGCACGTCGGGGCAGGGGGCTTTCTTT | CASSTSGQGAFF
TRBD2 | TRBJ2-7 | TRBV5-1 | - | TGCGCCAGCAGCCTCACCGGACTAGCGGGAGGGCCCGGCAGCTCCTACGAGCAGTACTTC | CASSLTGLAGGPGSSYEQYF
- | TRBJ1-3 | TRBV30 | - | TGTGCCTGGAGTGTGGGCCACACTGGAAACACCATATATTTT | CAWSVGHTGNTIYF
- | TRBJ1-2 | TRBV28 | - | TGTGCCAGCCAGAGGGGGTCCTATGGCTACACCTTC | CASQRGSYGYTF
TRBD1 | TRBJ2-3 | TRBV27 | - | TGTGCCAGCAGTTCACAGGGGGCTCCAACTTACACAGATACGCAGTATTTT | CASSSQGAPTYTDTQYF
- | TRBJ1-2 | TRBV5-4 | - | TGTGCCAGCAGCGACGAGTCCACAGCTTACTATGGCTACACCTTC | CASSDESTAYYGYTF
- | TRBJ1-4 | TRBV15 | - | TGTGCCACCGGAAGGGGCAGGGCGGAAGAAAAACTGTTTTTT | CATGRGRAEEKLFF
- | TRBJ1-2 | TRBV4-3 | - | TGCGCCAGCAGCCTCCCCGGGAGTGGCTACACCTTC | CASSLPGSGYTF
TRBD2 | TRBJ2-1 | TRBV27 | once | TGTGCCAGCAGTTTAAGCGGGAGAGTTAACAATGAGCAGTTCTTC | CASSLSGRVNNEQFF
TRBD2 | TRBJ2-3 | TRBV9 | - | TGTGCCAGCAGCGTTAGCGGGACTTACACAGATACGCAGTATTTT | CASSVSGTYTDTQYF
TRBD2 | TRBJ2-1 | TRBV24-1 | - | TGTGCCACCAGTGATCCCGGACTAGCGGGAACCAATGAGCAGTTCTTC | CATSDPGLAGTNEQFF
TRBD2 | TRBJ2-7 | TRBV5-1 | few | TGCGCCAGCAGCCCGGGACTAGCGGGAGGTCCAGGCGAGCAGTACTTC | CASSPGLAGGPGEQYF
- | TRBJ1-5 | TRBV19 | - | TGTGCCAGTAGCAGGACTCCTACCTGGTATCAGCCCCAGCATTTT | CASSRTPTWYQPQHF
- | TRBJ1-1 | TRBV7-9 | - | TGTGCCAGCAGCTTGGCGGGAGAGAACACTGAAGCTTTCTTT | CASSLAGENTEAFF